Here is one T cell receptor (beta chain) with its context. The antigen is unknown. This sample was taken from a study of blood T cells in healthy people across ages. Study summary: Template switching picked up about one barcoded beta molecule for each two T cells.

For the second PCR, which ran for 7 to 11 cycles, a sample-barcoded 5' primer and a J-beta primer mix were used. TCRdb used MiXCR to reprocess the 5' RACE reads, holding one entry per CDR3 protein. Here the sample spans some 1.5 million distinct CDR3 sequences, 28% being singletons. Findings and caveats of the study: What prevented conclusive comparison of naive and antigen-experienced cells was that PBMCs were unsorted.

The study recruited healthy Caucasian donors from Russia who were aged about 6 to 90. CDR3 size: 12 residues. V gave up 5 bases and J gave up 1 base, with 8 bases separating them. In germline, CDR1 is SQVTM, CDR2 ANQGSEA. The source material was blood. The chain combines TRBV29-1 with TRBJ1-2; no clear D gene. The receptor was isolated from a woman in her twenties or thirties in good health. In DNA, the CDR3 is TGCAGCGTTCCACGAATTAACTATGGCTACACCTTC. Its protein is CSVPRINYGYTF.